This TCR beta chain was observed in a study of Tregs in tolerant kidney transplant recipients. A note on this clone: The CDR3 is cut off 3 residues early in the read; its end comes from the germline J gene.

V lost 3 bases and J lost 2, with 14 bases in between. The CDR3 covers 16 residues. The germline gives CDR1 LNHDA, CDR2 SQIVND (reference sequence). TCRdb's copy holds only in-frame clones and misses some; the assay was immunoSEQ multiplex PCR. The sample has approximately 30,000 clones; the top ten hold under 15%. Unstimulated regulatory T cells (CD4+CD25+CD127-), CD4+CD25- non-regulatory cells, CD4 and CD8 cells were FACS-sorted from thawed PBMCs. The input for sequencing was CD8+ T cells from blood, taken before the transplant. This chain links TRBV19 with TRBJ2-1; possibly TRBD2 for D (6 bases). The TCR was taken from a human donor who received a combined kidney and bone marrow transplant. Incomplete CDR3 DNA: TGTGCCAGTAGTATTATGGCGGGGCCGGCCTACAATGAG. This gives the protein CASSIMAGPAYNE. The complete CDR3 reads CASSIMAGPAYNEQFF.